Listed below are T cell receptor beta chains from one sample, sequenced in a study of CD8+CD57+ T cells in acquired aplastic anemia. TCRdb passed the reads through MiXCR, listing each CDR3 protein once. Seen here are around 180,000 distinct CDR3 sequences, around 50% observed once, and the top ten hold 10% to 15%. The sample was sorted CD4+, CD8+, or CD8+CD57+ T cells (not recorded which) from PBMCs. These receptors came from a human donor with aplastic anemia. Each CDR3 is given with its conserved first and last residue. The order of the fields is clone size, D gene, J gene, V gene, CDR3 protein, CDR3 DNA. The D gene is left open where the match is weak. The size field is filled for only some rows; it gives once, few, many or a size class.

.,.,TRBJ1-5,TRBV20-1,CSAPPPDYSNQPQHF,TGCAGTGCCCCACCCCCGGACTATAGCAATCAGCCCCAGCATTTT
.,.,TRBJ1-1,TRBV19,CASSFRHDMNTEAFF,TGTGCCAGTAGTTTCCGACACGACATGAACACTGAAGCTTTCTTT
.,TRBD1,TRBJ2-7,TRBV29-1,CRAGQGGLEQYF,TGCAGAGCGGGACAGGGAGGCCTCGAGCAGTACTTC
few,.,TRBJ2-7,TRBV10-3,CAISESTAAIDEQYF,TGTGCCATCAGTGAGTCGACTGCGGCGATTGACGAGCAGTACTTC
many,.,TRBJ2-2,TRBV2,CASSFRNTGELFF,TGTGCCAGCAGTTTTCGTAACACCGGGGAGCTGTTTTTT
many,.,TRBJ1-3,TRBV9,CASRASGNTIYF,TGTGCCAGCCGGGCGTCTGGAAACACCATATATTTT
.,TRBD2,TRBJ2-1,TRBV10-3,CAISLTSGGNSEQFF,TGTGCCATCAGCCTAACTAGCGGGGGTAACAGTGAGCAGTTCTTT
many,.,TRBJ2-2,TRBV12-3/TRBV12-4,CASSSDRVLRELFF,TGTGCCAGCAGTTCAGACAGAGTTCTGAGGGAGCTGTTTTTT
.,TRBD1,TRBJ1-5,TRBV10-3,CAISGTGSNQPQHF,TGTGCCATCAGTGGGACAGGGAGCAATCAGCCCCAGCATTTT
few,.,TRBJ1-6,TRBV20-1,CSARPVQNSPLHF,TGCAGTGCTAGACCGGTACAGAATTCACCCCTCCACTTT
.,TRBD2,TRBJ2-1,TRBV20-1,CSARDFGGEKRSSYNEQFF,TGCAGTGCTAGAGATTTTGGGGGGGAAAAGCGGAGCTCCTACAATGAGCAGTTCTTC
many,TRBD1,TRBJ1-2,TRBV20-1,CSAGTGAILTF,TGCAGTGCTGGGACAGGGGCTATCCTCACCTTC
few,.,TRBJ1-2,TRBV30,CAWRDTEFYGYTF,TGTGCCTGGAGGGATACTGAATTCTATGGCTACACCTTC
few,.,TRBJ1-1,TRBV7-9,CASSSRETQAFF,TGTGCCAGCAGCTCCAGAGAGACCCAAGCTTTCTTT
.,.,TRBJ1-6,TRBV7-9,CASKNYNSPLHF,TGTGCCAGCAAGAACTATAATTCACCCCTCCACTTT
.,.,TRBJ2-3,TRBV10-2,CASSESKTRSDTQYF,TGCGCCAGCAGTGAGTCGAAGACTAGGTCAGATACGCAGTATTTT
.,TRBD2,TRBJ2-5,TRBV20-1,CSARGPGTSGMETQYF,TGCAGTGCTAGGGGCCCGGGGACTAGCGGGATGGAGACCCAGTACTTC
.,TRBD1,TRBJ1-2,TRBV15,CATSTLTGEGYTF,TGTGCCACCAGCACTTTGACAGGGGAAGGCTACACCTTC
.,.,TRBJ2-3,TRBV2,CASSETARASTQYF,TGTGCCAGCAGTGAAACCGCACGGGCCAGCACGCAGTATTTT
.,TRBD1,TRBJ2-7,TRBV12-3/TRBV12-4,CASSFLQGALDFCEQYF,TGTGCCAGCAGTTTTCTCCAGGGGGCTTTAGACTTCTGCGAGCAGTACTTC
many,.,TRBJ2-7,TRBV19,CASSGGRDFIYEQYF,TGTGCCAGTAGCGGGGGGCGGGACTTCATATACGAGCAGTACTTC
.,.,TRBJ1-5,TRBV29-1,CSVESGYGQPQHF,TGCAGCGTTGAATCGGGGTACGGTCAGCCCCAGCATTTT
.,TRBD2,TRBJ2-2,TRBV11-1,CASSLGLAGGHSTGELFF,TGTGCCAGCAGCTTAGGGCTAGCGGGAGGACATAGCACCGGGGAGCTGTTTTTT